This T cell receptor (beta chain) derives from a study of shared clonotypes between healthy human individuals. This CDR3 is built from 19 residues. Germline CDR1 reads SGHDT; CDR2 reads YYEEEE. The V gene end was trimmed by 0 bases and the J gene end by 0 bases; junction bases not matched to a gene: 13. Only Caucasian adults living in Nashville, Tennessee made up the donor group. A split of CD4+ cells into CD45RA+ naive and CD45RA-negative memory subsets was performed. Tens of thousands of T cell genomes (approximately 190 ng DNA) went into each sorted-subset replicate. Repertoires were generated with immunoSEQ multiplex PCR, while TCRdb's copy carries only in-frame clones and drops some. The table records more than 900,000 clones, around three quarters of them present only once.

Input material: memory CD4+ T cells from PBMCs. Documented subset: CD45RA-negative fraction. The chain uses TRBV5-6 and TRBJ1-2, with 8 bases aligning to TRBD1. The origin of this receptor is a man aged 18 to 29 in good health. Some clones in this sample may be carry-over from other donors' samples. The CDR3 region has the DNA TGTGCCAGCAGCTTGGCGGAGACAGGGGCCCTCTCATCTAACTATGGCTACACCTTC. It specifies CASSLAETGALSSNYGYTF.